This TCR beta chain was found in a study of early T cells in non-severe SARS-CoV-2 infection. This clonotype is judged medium-sized (0.01 to 0.1%). Unique molecular identifiers (one per individual cDNA molecule) were attached. TCRdb used MiXCR to reprocess the 5' RACE reads, holding one entry per CDR3 protein. The sample has 20,000 to 25,000 distinct CDR3 sequences; around 4.5% are singletons. The CDR3 totals 20 residues. Germline V gene sequence: CDR1 DFQATT, CDR2 SNEGSKA (reference sequence). V lost 3 bases and J 5 bases, leaving 34 bases between the germline ends. The chain uses TRBV20-1 and TRBJ2-5; no clear D gene. The clonotype was recovered from an adult who was a healthcare worker with PCR-confirmed SARS-CoV-2 infection or an uninfected control (not recorded which). Input material: whole blood. In DNA, the CDR3 is TGCAGTGCTAGTTTGTTCGGGTTGGGTACTGAGCGATCTTCCCCCGAGACCCAGTACTTC. Translation: CSASLFGLGTERSSPETQYF.